The 25 T cell receptor beta chains in this list originate from one sample, sequenced in a study of blood T cell repertoires in COVID-19 (dated by TCRdb to 2020 to 2022). Library creation used the immunoSEQ multiplex PCR assay. Entries here come from immuneACCESS through TCRdb and include only in-frame sequences with V and J called. Some clones fail to appear in such tables; in the studies checked, an unresolved V gene covers under half of the shortfall, and the cause of the remainder is unknown. This sample has approximately 260,000 clones in its table, and about 90% of those were observed once. Of the sample, roughly 1.8% is held by the ten largest clones. The sequencing input was PBMCs or T cells enriched from blood (not recorded which). All receptors derive from a woman aged 60-75 years who had recovered from COVID-19.

This chain uses TRBV5-1 with TRBJ2-1; perhaps TRBD2 as D (6 bases). The CDR3 covers 14 residues. V was trimmed by 2 bases and J by 1 base, leaving 7 bases between them. CDR1 is SGHRS, CDR2 YFSETQ, per germline. The CDR3 coding sequence is TGCGCCAGCAGCTTCAGCGGGTCCTACAATGAGCAGTTCTTC. Protein: CASSFSGSYNEQFF.

The chain links TRBV9 to TRBJ1-3; TRBD1 agrees at 9 bases. Germline CDR1 and CDR2: SGDLS and YYNGEE. J gave up 0 bases and V 4 bases, and 2 bases lay outside the gene matches. This CDR3 has 15 amino acids. The CDR3 nucleotides read TGTGCCAGCAGCCAGACAGGGGGCTCTGGAAACACCATATATTTT. The encoded protein is CASSQTGGSGNTIYF.

The chain is built from TRBV18 and TRBJ2-7; a weak D match, TRBD1 (6 bases). Trimming took off 6 bases at V and 3 bases at J, with 12 bases between the two ends. Germline V gives CDR1 KGHSH, CDR2 LQKENI. The CDR3 runs 13 residues. The CDR3 sequence: CASSPYRDYEQYF. The CDR3 region has the DNA TGTGCCAGCTCGCCTTACAGGGACTACGAGCAGTACTTC.

This chain connects TRBV18 to TRBJ2-5; tentative D call: TRBD2 (6 bases). Trimming took 2 bases from V and 6 from J, leaving 16 bases between them. Germline CDR1 is KGHSH and CDR2 is LQKENI. CDR3 length: 15 amino acids. The CDR3 DNA is TGTGCCAGCTCACCATTGGAGGGGTTGGGTAAGACCCAGTACTTC. It specifies CASSPLEGLGKTQYF.

The CDR3 DNA reads TGTGCCAGCAGCACCCGGGACAGGGGTTCACCCCTCCACTTT. Translated, it gives CASSTRDRGSPLHF. The chain recombines TRBV21-1 with TRBJ1-6; no check of the table's D call, TRBD1, against the DNA was made. TRBV21-1 is a documented pseudogene. There are 14 residues in the CDR3.

The V call is TRBV24-1, the J call TRBJ1-6; D is unresolved. The CDR3 runs to 15 residues. Per germline, CDR1 KGHDR and CDR2 SFDVKD. The V end was cut by 3 bases, the J end by 8 bases, with 13 bases between. The CDR3, as DNA: TGTGCCACCAGTGATCGGACTGACGCAGATTCACCCCTCCACTTT. It codes for CATSDRTDADSPLHF.

This sequence joins TRBV2 and TRBJ2-5; unclear D gene. V lost 1 base and J 2 bases, leaving 8 bases between the germline ends. Germline CDR1 and CDR2: SNHLY and FYNNEI. This CDR3 contains 14 residues. CDR3 DNA: TGTGCCAGCAGTGAAGTTACAGCACAAGAGACCCAGTACTTC. Protein: CASSEVTAQETQYF.

This chain connects TRBV28 to TRBJ1-6; 8 bases line up with TRBD1. Germline lookup yields CDR1 MDHEN and CDR2 SYDVKM. Unmatched junction bases numbered 6, after V lost 5 bases and J lost 3 bases. The CDR3 contains 16 residues. The CDR3 DNA reads as TGTGCCAGCAGTCAAACAGGGGGAAGCTATAATTCACCCCTCCACTTT. Protein: CASSQTGGSYNSPLHF.

The J gene is TRBJ1-4, the V gene TRBV30; D gene unclear. Germline V gene sequence: CDR1 GTSNPN, CDR2 SVGIG (reference sequence). This CDR3 has 13 residues. Trimming stripped 0 bases from V and 8 bases from J, with 10 bases between. The CDR3 reads CAWSVYRREKLFF. The CDR3 DNA sequence: TGTGCCTGGAGTGTGTACAGACGGGAAAAACTGTTTTTT.

This rearrangement joins TRBV7-3 to TRBJ2-2; 8 bases line up with TRBD1. The CDR3 length is 14 residues. Germline assignment: CDR1 SGHTA and CDR2 FQGTGA. V gave up 6 bases and J gave up 6 bases; unmatched junction bases: 6. The CDR3 loop is CASRPGQAPGELFF. CDR3 nucleotide sequence: TGTGCCAGCAGGCCGGGACAGGCTCCCGGGGAGCTGTTTTTT.

This rearrangement joins TRBV5-4 to TRBJ2-7; weak D call: TRBD2 (5 bases). Trimming cost V 2 bases and J 3 bases, with 21 bases left between them. Germline V CDR1 and CDR2: SGHNT, YYREEE (reference sequence). CDR3 length: 17 amino acids. CDR3 DNA sequence: TGTGCCAGCAGCTTAGGCGGGCGACCCCGCGCGAACTACGAGCAGTACTTC. It codes for CASSLGGRPRANYEQYF.

In its sample, this clone was seen once. J is TRBJ2-7 and V is TRBV4-2; D remains unclear. Germline CDR1 is LGHNA and CDR2 is YNFKEQ. CDR3 length equals 12 residues. The germline V and J ends were trimmed by 1 base and 5 bases, with 6 bases remaining between them. CDR3 DNA sequence: TGTGCCAGCAGCCAAGGCATAGACGAGCAGTACTTC. Its translation: CASSQGIDEQYF.

This sequence joins TRBV9 and TRBJ1-2, with TRBD1 matching 9 bases. Looked up from germline, CDR1 is SGDLS and CDR2 is YYNGEE. The V and J ends lost 3 bases and 7 bases, in that order; junction bases with no gene match: 10. There are 15 residues in the CDR3. The CDR3 loop is CASSATTGGVGGYTF. The CDR3 bases are TGTGCCAGCAGCGCCACGACAGGGGGTGTAGGTGGCTACACCTTC.

For this clone: The sample contains more than one DNA sequence encoding this CDR3. The chain recombines TRBV5-1 with TRBJ1-1, with D uncertain. The V end was cut by 2 bases, the J end by 6 bases, with 5 bases between. CDR1 SGHRS and CDR2 YFSETQ come from the germline V gene. This CDR3 has 11 amino acids. CDR3: CASSFGPEAFF. The CDR3 DNA is TGCGCCAGCAGCTTTGGGCCTGAAGCTTTCTTT.

The V gene is TRBV19, the J gene TRBJ1-2, with 8 nucleotides matching TRBD1. The length of the CDR3 is 14 residues. J was trimmed by 5 bases and V by 8 bases; bases with no gene match: 10. The germline CDR1 and CDR2 sequences are LNHDA and SQIVND (reference sequence). Here the CDR3 DNA reads TGTGCCAGTTCCCAGGACAGGGATATATATGGCTACACCTTC. Protein: CASSQDRDIYGYTF.

V usage is TRBV9 and J usage is TRBJ2-5; 7 bases align to TRBD2. The CDR3 has 14 residues. Unmatched junction bases numbered 7, after V lost 6 bases and J lost 2 bases. Germline CDR1 is SGDLS and CDR2 is YYNGEE. CDR3 DNA sequence: TGTGCCAGCACCCCTCGGGGGGATCAAGAGACCCAGTACTTC. It codes for CASTPRGDQETQYF.

This chain links TRBV9 with TRBJ1-2; a possible D gene is TRBD1 (5 bases). Deletions cut 1 base from V and 4 bases from J, with 11 bases between. Germline CDR1 and CDR2: SGDLS and YYNGEE. The CDR3 sequence is 14 residues long. The CDR3 nucleotides are TGTGCCAGCAGCGTAAATAAAGGGGCCTATGGCTACACCTTC. Protein product: CASSVNKGAYGYTF.

The chain links TRBV7-2 to TRBJ2-7; 14 positions agree with TRBD2. This CDR3 comprises 15 residues. Looked up from germline, CDR1 is SGHTA and CDR2 is FQGNSA. The junction had 3 bases not matched to a gene; V was cut back by 4 bases and J by 4 bases. The CDR3 reads CASSYGLAGGYEQYF. The CDR3 nucleotides are TGTGCCAGCAGCTACGGACTAGCGGGGGGTTACGAGCAGTACTTC.

V is TRBV5-6 and J is TRBJ1-5, with 7 bases fitting TRBD1. Germline V gene lookup returns CDR1 SGHDT and CDR2 YYEEEE. The length of the CDR3 is 16 residues. V lost 3 bases to trimming and J lost 7 bases; unmatched junction nucleotides: 13. CDR3 DNA: TGTGCCAGCAGCTCCTCTGACCGACAGGGCGGGCAGCCCCAGCATTTT. It specifies CASSSSDRQGGQPQHF.

The V call is TRBV5-1, the J call TRBJ2-1; D uncertain. Germline V gene sequence: CDR1 SGHRS, CDR2 YFSETQ. The CDR3 sequence is 13 residues long. Trimming removed 0 bases at V and 6 bases at J, with 7 bases between. The CDR3, as DNA: TGCGCCAGCAGCTTGGGAGAGTTCAATGAGCAGTTCTTC. It codes for CASSLGEFNEQFF.

The chain has TRBV21-1 and TRBJ2-2; TRBD2 reflects the table's D call only, with no check against the DNA. TRBV21-1 is shown as a pseudogene. This CDR3 contains 19 residues. CDR3: CASSTGRGGTSGNTGELFF. In DNA, the CDR3 is TGTGCCAGCAGCACGGGACGGGGAGGGACTAGCGGGAACACCGGGGAGCTGTTTTTT.

This clone has a single count. V is TRBV18 and J is TRBJ1-1; D unclear. Germline V CDR1 and CDR2: KGHSH, LQKENI. Trimming cost V 2 bases and J 2 bases, with 6 bases left between them. This CDR3 has 13 residues. CDR3 coding DNA: TGTGCCAGCTCACCAGCCAGTAACACTGAAGCTTTCTTT. Translation gives CASSPASNTEAFF.

This chain joins TRBV12-5 and TRBJ2-2; D call uncertain. Trimming removed 2 bases from V and 8 bases from J, with 9 bases in between. Germline lookup yields CDR1 LGHNT and CDR2 FRNRAP. The CDR3 covers 13 residues. The CDR3 here is CASGLQAMGELFF. CDR3 coding DNA: TGTGCTAGTGGTTTGCAGGCGATGGGGGAGCTGTTTTTT. Full variable domain (missing parts from reference TRBV12-5 and TRBJ2-2): DARVTQTPRHKVTEMGQEVTMRCQPILGHNTVFWYRQTMMQGLELLAYFRNRAPLDDSGMPKDRFSAEMPDATLATLKIQPSEPRDSAVYFCASGLQAMGELFFGEGSRLTVL.

The chain is built from TRBV6-5 and TRBJ1-1; D is possibly TRBD1 (5 bases). CDR3 size: 14 residues. Germline loops: CDR1 MNHEY, CDR2 SVGAGI. The V and J ends lost 0 bases and 10 bases respectively, with 15 bases between them. CDR3 coding DNA: TGTGCCAGCAGTTACTCGAGTGGGCCAAGGGGAGCTTTCTTT. This sequence encodes CASSYSSGPRGAFF.

V and J are TRBV27 and TRBJ1-1; weak D call: TRBD1 (5 bases). Trimming shortened V by 2 bases and J by 7 bases, and 17 bases separated the two germline ends. CDR3 length: 15 residues. CDR1 MNHEY and CDR2 SMNVEV come from the germline V gene (reference sequence). CDR3 loop: CASSLGFGARREAFF. The DNA of the CDR3 is TGTGCCAGCAGTTTAGGGTTTGGGGCCAGGCGTGAAGCTTTCTTT.